The rows below give T cell receptor beta chains drawn from one sample of a study of blood T cells in healthy people across ages. TCRdb used MiXCR to reprocess the 5' RACE reads, holding one entry per CDR3 protein. The data show under 2,000,000 distinct CDR3 sequences, about 50% seen once. The source material was blood. The receptors originated from a woman between 40 and 50 years old in good health. Both conserved end residues are part of each CDR3. The D gene is left open where the match is weak. Only some rows state a clone size, as once, few, many or a class for expanded clones.

-	TRBJ2-5	-	TRBV6-2/TRBV6-3	TGTGCCAGCAGCCGGGGGTGGGCTAGAGAGACCCAGTACTTC	CASSRGWARETQYF
few	TRBJ1-6	-	TRBV6-6	TGTGCCAGCAGTTACTCGAATGCGAATTCACCCCTCCACTTT	CASSYSNANSPLHF
-	TRBJ2-6	-	TRBV18	TGTGCCAGCTCACCCGCAACCCTGGGCAGGAATGGGGCCAACGTCCTGACTTTC	CASSPATLGRNGANVLTF
-	TRBJ2-6	-	TRBV2	TGTGCCAGCAGTGGATCTCAGGGGAGTGGGGCCAACGTCCTGACTTTC	CASSGSQGSGANVLTF
few	TRBJ2-7	TRBD1	TRBV20-1	TGCAGTGCTCCTACCCCGGACAGGGGGTACGAGCAGTACTTC	CSAPTPDRGYEQYF
-	TRBJ2-3	TRBD2	TRBV11-2	TGTGCCAGCAGCTCTCGACTAGCGGGGGGTGTCGCAGATACGCAGTATTTT	CASSSRLAGGVADTQYF
-	TRBJ1-1	TRBD1	TRBV27	TGTGCCAGCGGGGACAGGGACACTGAAGCTTTCTTT	CASGDRDTEAFF
-	TRBJ1-3	-	TRBV12-3/TRBV12-4	TGTGCCAGCCCGAGAAACACCATATATTTT	CASPRNTIYF
-	TRBJ2-1	TRBD1	TRBV12-3/TRBV12-4	TGTGCCAGCAGTTTTCTCACGCAATTGGGACAGGGGGACAATGAGCAGTTCTTC	CASSFLTQLGQGDNEQFF
-	TRBJ2-1	TRBD2	TRBV27	TGTGCCAGCAGTGGGTGGACTAGCGGGGAACGTGAGCAGTTCTTC	CASSGWTSGEREQFF